The 16 T cell receptor beta chains below come from one sample, sequenced in a study of T-cell memory formation after mild COVID-19. In TCRdb, the 5' RACE reads were re-called with MiXCR into one record per CDR3 protein. Of about 190,000 distinct CDR3 sequences listed, about 16% are singletons. The specimen sequenced was PBMCs or a T cell subset sorted from them (not recorded which). These receptors all stem from an adult woman who had mild COVID-19 (a few samples of this study predate the infection). Cell type and time point are not known.

This chain connects TRBV11-2 to TRBJ2-1, with 7 nucleotides matching TRBD1. V shed 4 bases and J 7 bases; nucleotides not matched to a gene: 7. The CDR3 contains 14 residues. Looked up from germline, CDR1 is SGHAT and CDR2 is FQNNGV. The CDR3 region is CASSSTGIRNEQFF. CDR3 sequence (DNA): TGTGCCAGCAGCTCGACAGGGATAAGAAATGAGCAGTTCTTC.

This clonotype was found a few times. The chain is built from TRBV6-5 and TRBJ2-5; D might be TRBD2 (6 bases). Germline-derived CDR1 and CDR2 are MNHEY and SVGAGI. The V gene lost 5 bases and the J gene lost 2 bases, with 12 bases spanning the gap. CDR3 length: 14 residues. CDR3: CASSGTGNQETQYF. As DNA, the CDR3 is TGTGCCAGCAGTGGGACTGGGAATCAAGAGACCCAGTACTTC.

This clonotype was seen at least ten times. V gene TRBV20-1 combines with J gene TRBJ1-2; TRBD1 matches at 9 bases. The CDR3 runs 14 residues. V lost 3 bases and J lost 2; bases outside the gene matches: 4. Germline V gene sequence: CDR1 DFQATT, CDR2 SNEGSKA (reference sequence). The CDR3 coding sequence is TGCAGTGCTAGTAGGGACAGGGTGAACTATGGCTACACCTTC. This sequence encodes CSASRDRVNYGYTF.

The gene calls are TRBV29-1 and TRBJ1-4, with 7 positions matching TRBD1. Germline V gives CDR1 SQVTM, CDR2 ANQGSEA. The CDR3 length is 13 residues. The junction had 3 bases not matched to a gene; V was cut back by 4 bases and J by 4 bases. CDR3 bases: TGCAGCGTTGGAAACAGGGGTAATGAAAAACTGTTTTTT. It codes for CSVGNRGNEKLFF. The entire variable domain, with the rest obtained from reference TRBV29-1 and TRBJ1-4, is as follows: SAVISQKPSRDICQRGTSLTIQCQVDSQVTMMFWYRQQPGQSLTLIATANQGSEATYESGFVIDKFPISRPNLTFSTLTVSNMSPEDSSIYLCSVGNRGNEKLFFGSGTQLSVL.

This clonotype was counted between two and nine times. V and J are TRBV5-1 and TRBJ2-3, with TRBD2 matching over 7 bases. The CDR3 runs 16 residues. Germline V gene lookup returns CDR1 SGHRS and CDR2 YFSETQ. The V segment lost 1 base and the J segment 7 bases; nucleotides outside the gene matches: 12. The CDR3: CASSLISQRGLNTQYF. DNA of the CDR3: TGCGCCAGCAGCTTGATTAGCCAGCGGGGTTTAAATACGCAGTATTTT.

The CDR3 coding sequence is TGCGCCAGCGGGACTGGACTAGCGGGAGATTCCTACGAGCAGTACTTC. Residues: CASGTGLAGDSYEQYF. V is TRBV5-1 and J is TRBJ2-7, with 13 nucleotides matching TRBD2. This CDR3 comprises 16 residues. Germline CDR1 is SGHRS and CDR2 is YFSETQ. V lost 7 bases to trimming and J lost 1 base; unmatched junction nucleotides: 8.

The rearrangement links TRBV7-2 to TRBJ1-2; 9 positions agree with TRBD1. The CDR3 contains 13 residues. Germline lookup yields CDR1 SGHTA and CDR2 FQGNSA. The V and J ends lost 5 bases and 7 bases, in that order; junction bases with no gene match: 5. CDR3 bases: TGTGCCAGCAGCCTCGACAGGGGGTTTGGCTACACCTTC. Translation gives CASSLDRGFGYTF. Full variable domain (missing parts from reference TRBV7-2 and TRBJ1-2): GAGVSQSPSNKVTEKGKDVELRCDPISGHTALYWYRQSLGQGLEFLIYFQGNSAPDKSGLPSDRFSAERTGGSVSTLTIQRTQQEDSAVYLCASSLDRGFGYTFGSGTRLTVV.

In this sample, this clonotype turned up a few times. The V and J genes are TRBV5-1 and TRBJ1-2; perhaps TRBD1 as D (5 bases). In germline, CDR1 is SGHRS, CDR2 YFSETQ. The CDR3 is made up of 13 amino acids. Trimming removed 5 bases from V and 2 bases from J, with 10 bases in between. The CDR3 reads CASSFRQNYGYTF. The CDR3 DNA is TGCGCCAGCAGTTTTCGACAGAACTATGGCTACACCTTC.

In its sample, this clonotype was seen a few times. The rearrangement uses TRBV20-1 and TRBJ2-2; perhaps TRBD1 as D (5 bases). Per the germline V gene, CDR1 is DFQATT and CDR2 is SNEGSKA (reference sequence). Trimming removed 6 bases at V and 2 bases at J, with 16 bases between. The CDR3 spans 15 residues. CDR3: CSAAADRLNTGELFF. In DNA form, the CDR3 reads TGCAGTGCCGCCGCCGACAGATTAAACACCGGGGAGCTGTTTTTT.

The V gene is TRBV4-3, the J gene TRBJ2-3; the match to TRBD1 covers 7 bases. The CDR3 is 14 residues long. V lost 4 bases and J lost 5; bases outside the gene matches: 6. The germline CDR1 and CDR2 sequences are LGHNA and YSLEER. This CDR3 reads CASSLNPGGDTQYF. As DNA, the CDR3 is TGCGCCAGCAGCCTTAACCCAGGGGGAGATACGCAGTATTTT.

The CDR3 DNA follows: TGTGCCAGCAGCGACCGGGACGGACGTAGCACAGATACGCAGTATTTT. It specifies CASSDRDGRSTDTQYF. The chain uses TRBV5-4 and TRBJ2-3; perhaps D is TRBD1 or TRBD2 (5 bases each). Per germline, CDR1 SGHNT and CDR2 YYREEE (reference sequence). Trimming cost V 4 bases and J 0 bases, with 15 bases left between them. The CDR3 totals 16 residues.

This clonotype was seen a handful of times. The chain has TRBV9 and TRBJ1-2; D not certain. CDR3 size: 14 residues. Trimming shortened V by 0 bases and J by 4 bases, and 10 bases separated the two germline ends. Germline assignment: CDR1 SGDLS and CDR2 YYNGEE. CDR3 protein: CASSVEVDPYGYTF. The DNA for the CDR3 is TGTGCCAGCAGCGTAGAGGTGGACCCCTATGGCTACACCTTC.

The V call is TRBV20-1, the J call TRBJ2-1, with TRBD2 matching 12 bases. V lost 6 bases to trimming and J lost 10 bases; unmatched junction nucleotides: 10. The V gene's germline CDR1 is DFQATT and CDR2 SNEGSKA (reference sequence). This CDR3 comprises 14 residues. Here the CDR3 reads CSAQTSGGTSEQFF. The CDR3 DNA sequence: TGCAGTGCGCAGACTAGCGGGGGTACCTCGGAGCAGTTCTTC.

The V and J genes are TRBV21-1 and TRBJ2-5. TRBV21-1 is tagged as a pseudogene. The CDR3 runs 16 residues. As DNA, the CDR3 is TGTGCCAGCAGCAAAGCGAGGAACAGGGACCAAGAGACCCAGTACTTC. Protein: CASSKARNRDQETQYF.

This clonotype turned up a few times. V usage is TRBV6-5 and J usage is TRBJ1-2; no reliable D call. V shed 4 bases and J shed 5 bases, with 8 bases lying between them. Germline CDR1 and CDR2: MNHEY and SVGAGI. The CDR3 has 12 residues. The chain's CDR3 is CASSSEIYGYTF. In nucleotides, the CDR3 is TGTGCCAGCAGTTCCGAAATTTATGGCTACACCTTC.

The genes are TRBV6-5 and TRBJ2-5, with 16 bases lining up with TRBD2. The CDR3 sequence is 17 residues long. Germline V gene sequence: CDR1 MNHEY, CDR2 SVGAGI. Trimming cost V 4 bases and J 5 bases; bases outside gene matches: 7. In DNA form, the CDR3 reads TGTGCCAGCAGTTTTGGGACTAGCGGGAGGGGTAGTGAGACCCAGTACTTC. Encoded protein: CASSFGTSGRGSETQYF.